The rows below give T cell receptor beta chains drawn from one sample of a study of patients and donors after allogeneic stem cell transplantation. Using its own MiXCR run on the RT-PCR reads, TCRdb lists one record per CDR3 protein. The data hold 90,000 to 130,000 distinct CDR3 sequences, with 35% observed a single time. Source material: blood, either unsorted or a sorted T cell fraction (not recorded which). Every receptor here comes from a human donor who was either an allogeneic HSCT recipient or a stem cell or donor lymphocyte infusion donor (not recorded which). It is not recorded whose cells these are; they may come from a transplant donor. Each CDR3 is given with its conserved first and last residue. The D gene is left open where the match is weak. Not all rows give a size; the values are once, few, many and, for expanded clones, a class.

CDR3aa: CASSPASSNQPQHF
CDR3nt: TGTGCCAGCTCACCGGCGAGTAGCAATCAGCCCCAGCATTTT
abundance: -
v_gene: TRBV18
d_gene: -
j_gene: TRBJ1-5

CDR3aa: CSVHHYNEQFF
CDR3nt: TGCAGCGTTCACCACTACAATGAGCAGTTCTTC
abundance: -
v_gene: TRBV29-1
d_gene: -
j_gene: TRBJ2-1

CDR3aa: CASSLSRLGPDTQYF
CDR3nt: TGTGCCAGCAGTTTATCCAGACTGGGGCCAGATACGCAGTATTTT
abundance: -
v_gene: TRBV27
d_gene: -
j_gene: TRBJ2-3

CDR3aa: CATRTNNEQFF
CDR3nt: TGTGCCACCCGAACAAACAATGAGCAGTTCTTC
abundance: -
v_gene: TRBV28
d_gene: -
j_gene: TRBJ2-1

CDR3aa: CASSLDFRPDWGKNIQYF
CDR3nt: TGTGCCAGCAGCTTAGATTTTCGGCCGGATTGGGGAAAAAACATTCAGTACTTC
abundance: -
v_gene: TRBV11-2
d_gene: -
j_gene: TRBJ2-4

CDR3aa: CSVDWASTDTQYF
CDR3nt: TGCAGCGTTGACTGGGCTAGCACAGATACGCAGTATTTT
abundance: few
v_gene: TRBV29-1
d_gene: -
j_gene: TRBJ2-3

CDR3aa: CSANRDSRLNEQFF
CDR3nt: TGCAGTGCTAACAGGGACTCCCGTCTGAATGAGCAGTTCTTC
abundance: -
v_gene: TRBV20-1
d_gene: -
j_gene: TRBJ2-1

CDR3aa: CASSLVGVAGNTGELFF
CDR3nt: TGTGCCAGCAGCTTAGTGGGGGTAGCGGGGAACACCGGGGAGCTGTTTTTT
abundance: -
v_gene: TRBV7-2
d_gene: TRBD2
j_gene: TRBJ2-2

CDR3aa: CSARRVGTEAFF
CDR3nt: TGCAGTGCGAGGAGGGTGGGCACTGAAGCTTTCTTT
abundance: -
v_gene: TRBV20-1
d_gene: -
j_gene: TRBJ1-1

CDR3aa: CASSEGQGEILSGYTF
CDR3nt: TGTGCCAGCAGTGAAGGACAGGGGGAAATCTTAAGTGGCTACACCTTC
abundance: -
v_gene: TRBV2
d_gene: TRBD1
j_gene: TRBJ1-2

CDR3aa: CASSYPMDPNEKLFF
CDR3nt: TGTGCCAGCAGTTACCCAATGGACCCTAATGAAAAACTGTTTTTT
abundance: few
v_gene: TRBV6-7
d_gene: -
j_gene: TRBJ1-4

CDR3aa: CASSLGRTLNTEAFF
CDR3nt: TGTGCCAGCAGTCTGGGACGGACGCTGAACACTGAAGCTTTCTTT
abundance: few
v_gene: TRBV12-3/TRBV12-4
d_gene: -
j_gene: TRBJ1-1

CDR3aa: CASSLLGTGFYEQYF
CDR3nt: TGTGCCAGCAGCTTGTTGGGGACAGGGTTCTACGAGCAGTACTTC
abundance: few
v_gene: TRBV5-5
d_gene: TRBD1
j_gene: TRBJ2-7

CDR3aa: CSARARGGYTF
CDR3nt: TGCAGTGCTAGGGCCAGGGGAGGGTACACCTTC
abundance: -
v_gene: TRBV20-1
d_gene: -
j_gene: TRBJ1-2

CDR3aa: CASSQDRDVGQETQYF
CDR3nt: TGTGCCAGCAGCCAAGATCGAGACGTGGGCCAAGAGACCCAGTACTTC
abundance: -
v_gene: TRBV4-2
d_gene: -
j_gene: TRBJ2-5

CDR3aa: CASRPGPREAFF
CDR3nt: TGTGCCAGCAGACCGGGACCGAGGGAAGCTTTCTTT
abundance: few
v_gene: TRBV28
d_gene: -
j_gene: TRBJ1-1

CDR3aa: CASSHHGPERGAFF
CDR3nt: TGTGCCAGCAGCCACCATGGCCCGGAACGGGGAGCTTTCTTT
abundance: few
v_gene: TRBV7-2
d_gene: -
j_gene: TRBJ1-1

CDR3aa: CATSRDFQDYGYTF
CDR3nt: TGTGCCACCAGCAGAGACTTCCAGGACTATGGCTACACCTTC
abundance: -
v_gene: TRBV15
d_gene: -
j_gene: TRBJ1-2

CDR3aa: CASSLPTNEQFF
CDR3nt: TGCGCCAGCAGCTTGCCAACGAATGAGCAGTTCTTC
abundance: -
v_gene: TRBV5-1
d_gene: -
j_gene: TRBJ2-1

CDR3aa: CASSLGQGLNTEAFF
CDR3nt: TGTGCCAGCAGCCTCGGACAGGGATTGAACACTGAAGCTTTCTTT
abundance: -
v_gene: TRBV3-1
d_gene: TRBD1
j_gene: TRBJ1-1

CDR3aa: CASSQFLANTEAFF
CDR3nt: TGTGCCAGCAGCCAATTTTTGGCGAACACTGAAGCTTTCTTT
abundance: -
v_gene: TRBV3-1
d_gene: -
j_gene: TRBJ1-1

CDR3aa: CASSLGLDTQYF
CDR3nt: TGTGCCAGCAGCTTAGGCCTCGATACGCAGTATTTT
abundance: -
v_gene: TRBV7-2
d_gene: -
j_gene: TRBJ2-3

CDR3aa: CASRPDKVGNTIYF
CDR3nt: TGTGCCAGCAGACCGGACAAGGTCGGAAACACCATATATTTT
abundance: -
v_gene: TRBV7-6
d_gene: -
j_gene: TRBJ1-3

CDR3aa: CASSRTGTGINEKLFF
CDR3nt: TGTGCCAGCAGCCGAACCGGGACAGGAATTAATGAAAAACTGTTTTTT
abundance: -
v_gene: TRBV6-5
d_gene: TRBD1
j_gene: TRBJ1-4

CDR3aa: CATSDLETQYF
CDR3nt: TGTGCCACCAGTGATTTGGAGACCCAGTACTTC
abundance: -
v_gene: TRBV24-1
d_gene: -
j_gene: TRBJ2-5

CDR3aa: CAIRTGGTDTQYF
CDR3nt: TGTGCCATCCGGACAGGGGGGACAGATACGCAGTATTTT
abundance: -
v_gene: TRBV10-3
d_gene: TRBD1
j_gene: TRBJ2-3

CDR3aa: CASTLGDRSNQPQHF
CDR3nt: TGTGCCAGCACCCTTGGGGACAGGAGCAATCAGCCCCAGCATTTT
abundance: few
v_gene: TRBV28
d_gene: TRBD1
j_gene: TRBJ1-5

CDR3aa: CASSFIFGTAQETQYF
CDR3nt: TGTGCCAGCAGCTTCATTTTCGGGACAGCACAAGAGACCCAGTACTTC
abundance: few
v_gene: TRBV11-2
d_gene: TRBD1
j_gene: TRBJ2-5

CDR3aa: CASSPPLPSGRLDTQYF
CDR3nt: TGCGCCAGCAGCCCCCCTTTGCCTAGCGGGAGGTTGGATACGCAGTATTTT
abundance: once
v_gene: TRBV5-1
d_gene: TRBD2
j_gene: TRBJ2-3

CDR3aa: CASSLWTGGYGYTF
CDR3nt: TGTGCCAGCAGCTTGTGGACAGGGGGCTATGGCTACACCTTC
abundance: -
v_gene: TRBV7-2
d_gene: TRBD1
j_gene: TRBJ1-2

CDR3aa: CASSPQGFPYNSPLHF
CDR3nt: TGTGCCAGCAGTCCACAGGGTTTCCCCTATAATTCACCCCTCCACTTT
abundance: -
v_gene: TRBV28
d_gene: -
j_gene: TRBJ1-6

CDR3aa: CSGGHGEKDNEQFF
CDR3nt: TGCAGTGGGGGCCATGGGGAGAAGGACAATGAGCAGTTCTTC
abundance: -
v_gene: TRBV20-1
d_gene: -
j_gene: TRBJ2-1

CDR3aa: CSVGGDTQTQYF
CDR3nt: TGCAGCGTTGGAGGGGACACGCAGACCCAGTACTTC
abundance: few
v_gene: TRBV29-1
d_gene: -
j_gene: TRBJ2-5

CDR3aa: CASSYSRGSTYYNEQFF
CDR3nt: TGTGCCAGCAGTTACTCGCGCGGGAGCACCTACTACAATGAGCAGTTCTTC
abundance: -
v_gene: TRBV6-5
d_gene: TRBD2
j_gene: TRBJ2-1

CDR3aa: CASSLRFEQFF
CDR3nt: TGTGCCAGCAGCTTAAGGTTTGAGCAGTTCTTC
abundance: -
v_gene: TRBV7-2
d_gene: -
j_gene: TRBJ2-1

CDR3aa: CASSLEGQNTEAFF
CDR3nt: TGCGCCAGCAGCTTGGAGGGCCAGAACACTGAAGCTTTCTTT
abundance: -
v_gene: TRBV5-1
d_gene: -
j_gene: TRBJ1-1

CDR3aa: CAISLTSGISGANVLTF
CDR3nt: TGTGCCATCAGTCTGACTAGCGGGATCTCTGGGGCCAACGTCCTGACTTTC
abundance: -
v_gene: TRBV10-3
d_gene: TRBD2
j_gene: TRBJ2-6

CDR3aa: CASSIGPRREVYF
CDR3nt: TGTGCCAGCAGCATCGGGCCTCGCCGCGAGGTTTACTTC
abundance: few
v_gene: TRBV7-8
d_gene: -
j_gene: TRBJ1-2

CDR3aa: CASSNGLAMNTGELFF
CDR3nt: TGCGCCAGCAGCAACGGACTAGCGATGAACACCGGGGAGCTGTTTTTT
abundance: -
v_gene: TRBV4-1
d_gene: TRBD2
j_gene: TRBJ2-2

CDR3aa: CATSPPGTGSSPLHF
CDR3nt: TGTGCCACCAGCCCACCCGGGACAGGGAGTTCACCCCTCCACTTT
abundance: few
v_gene: TRBV15
d_gene: TRBD1
j_gene: TRBJ1-6

CDR3aa: CASSAQGEHGYTF
CDR3nt: TGTGCCAGCAGCGCCCAGGGGGAACATGGCTACACCTTC
abundance: few
v_gene: TRBV9
d_gene: TRBD1
j_gene: TRBJ1-2

CDR3aa: CASSFLGENTEAFF
CDR3nt: TGTGCCAGCAGCTTCTTAGGTGAAAACACTGAAGCTTTCTTT
abundance: few
v_gene: TRBV7-2
d_gene: -
j_gene: TRBJ1-1

CDR3aa: CASSKGYGQQLHLYEQYF
CDR3nt: TGTGCCAGCAGCAAAGGGTATGGACAGCAACTCCATCTCTACGAGCAGTACTTC
abundance: -
v_gene: TRBV21-1
d_gene: -
j_gene: TRBJ2-7

CDR3aa: CATLRAAGELFF
CDR3nt: TGTGCCACTCTCCGGGCGGCCGGGGAGCTGTTTTTT
abundance: few
v_gene: TRBV12-3/TRBV12-4
d_gene: -
j_gene: TRBJ2-2

CDR3aa: CATSRDPGALGNQPQHF
CDR3nt: TGTGCCACCAGCAGAGACCCAGGGGCGCTTGGCAATCAGCCCCAGCATTTT
abundance: few
v_gene: TRBV15
d_gene: -
j_gene: TRBJ1-5

CDR3aa: CASSKTGGGQPQHF
CDR3nt: TGTGCCAGCAGCAAAACAGGGGGAGGACAGCCCCAGCATTTT
abundance: few
v_gene: TRBV28
d_gene: TRBD1
j_gene: TRBJ1-5

CDR3aa: CASSFPSGETQYF
CDR3nt: TGCGCCAGCAGCTTCCCTAGCGGAGAGACCCAGTACTTC
abundance: few
v_gene: TRBV5-1
d_gene: TRBD2
j_gene: TRBJ2-5

CDR3aa: CASRGLLTYNEQFF
CDR3nt: TGTGCCAGCAGAGGACTCCTTACCTACAATGAGCAGTTCTTC
abundance: -
v_gene: TRBV27
d_gene: -
j_gene: TRBJ2-1

CDR3aa: CASSLVTNQPQHF
CDR3nt: TGTGCCAGCAGCTTGGTAACTAATCAGCCCCAGCATTTT
abundance: -
v_gene: TRBV5-5
d_gene: -
j_gene: TRBJ1-5

CDR3aa: CASSGGTYNSPLHF
CDR3nt: TGTGCCAGCAGTGGGGGCACCTATAATTCACCCCTCCACTTT
abundance: -
v_gene: TRBV6-6
d_gene: -
j_gene: TRBJ1-6

CDR3aa: CATSDYLGLAGRFSTDTQYF
CDR3nt: TGTGCCACCAGTGATTACCTCGGACTAGCGGGGCGATTCAGCACAGATACGCAGTATTTT
abundance: once
v_gene: TRBV24-1
d_gene: TRBD2
j_gene: TRBJ2-3

CDR3aa: CSAKTGSTGANVLTF
CDR3nt: TGCAGTGCTAAGACAGGGTCGACAGGGGCCAACGTCCTGACTTTC
abundance: -
v_gene: TRBV20-1
d_gene: TRBD1
j_gene: TRBJ2-6

CDR3aa: CASSLAAYLDEQYF
CDR3nt: TGTGCCAGCAGCTTAGCGGCTTACCTGGACGAGCAGTACTTC
abundance: few
v_gene: TRBV7-9
d_gene: -
j_gene: TRBJ2-7

CDR3aa: CASSLTTGARGYTF
CDR3nt: TGTGCCAGCAGTTTGACGACAGGGGCGCGAGGCTACACCTTC
abundance: many
v_gene: TRBV12-3/TRBV12-4
d_gene: TRBD1
j_gene: TRBJ1-2

CDR3aa: CASSTRFRDREKTQYF
CDR3nt: TGTGCCAGCAGCACACGCTTCCGGGACAGGGAGAAGACCCAGTACTTC
abundance: once
v_gene: TRBV11-2
d_gene: TRBD1
j_gene: TRBJ2-5

CDR3aa: CAISRRESYNEQFF
CDR3nt: TGTGCCATCTCTAGGCGGGAGTCCTACAATGAGCAGTTCTTC
abundance: -
v_gene: TRBV10-3
d_gene: TRBD2
j_gene: TRBJ2-1